This T cell receptor beta chain was recorded in a study of cytomegalovirus exposure and HLA in healthy donors. This CDR3 is 14 amino acids long. CDR1 is SGHNT, CDR2 YENEEA, per germline. Trimming left V 5 bases short and J 1 base short, with 10 bases between. General study results and limits: Within a later analysis, the majority of CMV-associated TCR beta chains appeared HLA-restricted. Common viral pathogens (according to a later analysis) appeared linked to several of the most significant clusters. An observed cluster of highly shared sequence variants was recorded as a likely sequencing artifact.

Worth noting for this clone: Its antigen is unknown.

These donors counted as nominally healthy when sampled, but unrecorded immune exposures were likely. Researchers ran the PCR with 60 Vbeta and 13 Jbeta primers. Assay: immunoSEQ multiplex PCR; the TCRdb copy retains only in-frame clones and omits some. In the table there are more than 150,000 clones, 84% of which are singletons. The clonotype comes from a woman between 45 and 60 years old in good health and CMV-seropositive. Sample: PBMCs. The rearrangement joins TRBV11-3 to TRBJ2-3, with D possibly matching TRBD1 (6 bases). The CDR3 DNA reads as TGTGCCAGCAGCGGACAGTTCGGCACAGATACGCAGTATTTT. The encoded protein is CASSGQFGTDTQYF.